Presented here are 26 T cell receptor beta chains from one specimen sequenced in a study of CD8+CD57+ T cells in acquired aplastic anemia. The use of genomic DNA as template underpinned the TCR beta VDJ and CDR3 profiling. TCRdb analysed the reads with MiXCR anew, one entry per CDR3 protein. Of 400,000 to 450,000 distinct CDR3 sequences in the sample, 65% to 80% were seen once. Sequencing was carried out using sorted CD4+, CD8+, or CD8+CD57+ T cells (not recorded which) from PBMCs. Receptors were obtained from a human donor in good health, serving as a control.

In the case of this clonotype: A read error may produce the germline difference seen at one junction end. The chain combines TRBV2 with TRBJ2-6; D ambiguous. The CDR3 spans 12 residues. Germline V gives CDR1 SNHLY, CDR2 FYNNEI. The CDR3 bases are TGTGCCAGCAGGCCCTTGGGGAACACTGAAGCTTTC. It codes for CASRPLGNTEAF.

This chain uses TRBV20-1 with TRBJ2-5, with D perhaps being TRBD1 or TRBD2 (5 bases each). Germline CDR1 and CDR2: DFQATT and SNEGSKA (reference sequence). Trimming stripped 1 base from V and 4 bases from J, with 10 bases between. The CDR3 runs 13 residues. CDR3 sequence reads: CSARAGASETQYF. The CDR3 nucleotides read TGCAGTGCTAGAGCCGGGGCTTCAGAGACCCAGTACTTC.

The chain is built from TRBV15 and TRBJ1-2; D remains ambiguous. CDR3 length: 14 amino acids. Trimming removed 1 base from V and 3 bases from J, with 9 bases in between. Germline-derived CDR1 and CDR2 are LNHNV and YYDKDF (reference sequence). The CDR3 here is CATSRGRAYYGYTF. The CDR3 nucleotides read TGTGCCACCAGCAGAGGCAGAGCCTACTATGGCTACACCTTC. The full variable domain, completed using reference TRBV15 and TRBJ1-2, is DAMVIQNPRYQVTQFGKPVTLSCSQTLNHNVMYWYQQKSSQAPKLLFHYYDKDFNNEADTPDNFQSRRPNTSFCFLDIRSPGLGDTAMYLCATSRGRAYYGYTFGSGTRLTVV.

On this clonotype itself: A junction end diverges from the germline sequence, so it may reflect a read error. The J gene is TRBJ2-7, the V gene TRBV9; weak D call: TRBD2 (6 bases). Germline CDR1 SGDLS, CDR2 YYNGEE. This CDR3 is built from 13 residues. This CDR3 reads CAISAQEGQAQYF. CDR3 bases: TGTGCCATCAGTGCACAGGAGGGCCAGGCGCAGTATTTC.

With regard to this clonotype: A read error may produce the germline difference seen at one junction end. This chain connects TRBV18 to TRBJ2-1; D may match TRBD1 or TRBD2 (5 bases each). There are 12 residues in the CDR3. The germline V gene has CDR1 KGHSH and CDR2 LQKENI. As DNA, the CDR3 is TGTGCCAGCTCACGGGCCCGGGACGAGACCCTCTTC. It encodes CASSRARDETLF.

A note on this clonotype: A read error may account for a junction end that differs from germline. The chain links TRBV24-1 to TRBJ1-1, with a tentative D call TRBD1 (6 bases). CDR1 is KGHDR and CDR2 is SFDVKD in the germline V gene. CDR3 length: 13 amino acids. As DNA, the CDR3 is TGTGCCGCCAGCCGGGGGGCGGGAACCGAAGCTTTCTTT. It encodes CAASRGAGTEAFF.

The gene calls are TRBV7-9 and TRBJ2-5, with TRBD2 matching over 8 bases. The CDR3 runs 11 residues. Trimming at V came to 10 bases and at J to 3 bases, leaving 1 base not matched to a gene. Germline V gene sequence: CDR1 SEHNR, CDR2 FQNEAQ (reference sequence). CDR3 protein: CATGGEETQYF. As DNA, the CDR3 is TGTGCCACCGGGGGGGAAGAGACCCAGTACTTC. Drawing the rest from reference TRBV7-9 and TRBJ2-5, the complete variable domain is DTGVSQNPRHKITKRGQNVTFRCDPISEHNRLYWYRQTLGQGPEFLTYFQNEAQLEKSRLLSDRFSAERPKGSFSTLEIQRTEQGDSAMYLCATGGEETQYFGPGTRLLVL.

V gene TRBV5-1 combines with J gene TRBJ2-3; D is perhaps TRBD1 (6 bases). CDR1 and CDR2 from the germline V gene are SGHRS and YFSETQ. The V end lost 2 bases, the J end lost 5 bases, and 15 bases lay between the germline ends. The CDR3 spans 15 residues. CDR3 sequence (DNA): TGCGCCAGCAGCTTCGGGCAGGGGTGTGGAGATACGCAGTATTTT. It yields the protein CASSFGQGCGDTQYF.

This clonotype appeared a single time. No conserved phenylalanine or tryptophan is present at the end of the CDR3, so a read error is the likely explanation. For the CDR3, the DNA is TGTGCCATCGCAGACTTGAACACTGAAGCTTTCTCT. Translating gives CAIADLNTEAFS. The gene calls are TRBV10-3 and TRBJ1-1, with D unresolved. V lost 8 bases and J 0 bases, leaving 7 bases between the germline ends. This CDR3 has 12 amino acids. Germline V gives CDR1 ENHRY, CDR2 SYGVKD.

The sample holds many counts of this clonotype. This sequence joins TRBV5-8 and TRBJ1-4, with TRBD1 as a possible D gene (5 bases). Deletions cut 2 bases from V and 7 bases from J, with 12 bases between. Per germline, CDR1 SGHTS and CDR2 YDEGEE. The CDR3 contains 14 residues. CDR3 sequence (DNA): TGTGCCAGCAGCTTCGGAGGGGTCGGTGAAAAACTGTTTTTT. Translation: CASSFGGVGEKLFF.

This clonotype was seen ten or more times. The chain combines TRBV9 with TRBJ1-5; maybe TRBD1 (6 bases). V was cut by 0 bases and J by 0 bases, with 16 bases left in between. CDR1 and CDR2 from the germline V gene are SGDLS and YYNGEE. This CDR3 contains 18 residues. CDR3 DNA: TGTGCCAGCAGCGTAGGGACCCAACAGGGATATAGCAATCAGCCCCAGCATTTT. Protein sequence: CASSVGTQQGYSNQPQHF. Complete variable domain (other parts from reference TRBV9 and TRBJ1-5): DSGVTQTPKHLITATGQRVTLRCSPRSGDLSVYWYQQSLDQGLQFLIQYYNGEERAKGNILERFSAQQFPDLHSELNLSSLELGDSALYFCASSVGTQQGYSNQPQHFGDGTRLSIL.

The genes are TRBV7-8 and TRBJ2-6, with D uncertain. Germline V lookup: CDR1 SGHVS, CDR2 FQNEAQ. The length of the CDR3 is 15 residues. Between the trimmed V and J ends, which lost 3 bases and 1 base, there was a span of 7 bases. The CDR3 nucleotides read TGTGCCAGCAGCTTGGGCGTATCTGGGGCCAACGTCCTGACTTTC. Protein sequence: CASSLGVSGANVLTF.

This chain uses TRBV19 with TRBJ1-5; D uncertain. Germline lookup yields CDR1 LNHDA and CDR2 SQIVND (reference sequence). The CDR3 totals 13 residues. Trimming shortened V by 7 bases and J by 10 bases, and 17 bases separated the two germline ends. CDR3 DNA: TGTGCCAGTACTACAGAACCTATCCACCCCCAGCATTTT. This codes for CASTTEPIHPQHF. The full variable domain, in which reference TRBV19 and TRBJ1-5 provide the parts outside the CDR3, is DGGITQSPKYLFRKEGQNVTLSCEQNLNHDAMYWYRQDPGQGLRLIYYSQIVNDFQKGDIAEGYSVSREKKESFPLTVTSAQKNPTAFYLCASTTEPIHPQHFGDGTRLSIL.

The chain recombines TRBV14 with TRBJ1-2, with 11 bases lining up with TRBD1. V was clipped by 3 bases and J by 4 bases; unmatched bases: 7. The CDR3 covers 16 residues. Germline assignment: CDR1 SGHDN and CDR2 FVKESK. The DNA for the CDR3 is TGTGCCAGCAGCCAGGGGGGACAGGGGGTTACCTATGGCTACACCTTC. It is translated as CASSQGGQGVTYGYTF.

V is TRBV2 and J is TRBJ2-5; D possibly corresponds to TRBD2 (6 bases). With 5 bases removed from V and 4 bases from J, the gap between germline ends came to 17 bases. The CDR3 extends over 15 amino acids. Germline loops: CDR1 SNHLY, CDR2 FYNNEI. This CDR3 is CASSWPGASGETQYF. The CDR3 bases are TGTGCCAGCAGTTGGCCGGGAGCCTCGGGAGAGACCCAGTACTTC.

In this sample, this clonotype turned up a few times. The DNA for the CDR3 is TGTGCCACCAGCAGAGCTACGGGACTAGCGGGGGCCTACGAGCAGTACTTC. As protein: CATSRATGLAGAYEQYF. This rearrangement joins TRBV15 to TRBJ2-7, with 14 bases aligning to TRBD2. Per germline, CDR1 LNHNV and CDR2 YYDKDF (reference sequence). The CDR3 loop spans 17 amino acids. Losses at the gene ends were 1 base for V and 2 bases for J; bases not matched to a gene: 4.

The chain recombines TRBV20-1 with TRBJ2-7, with TRBD2 identical over 11 bases. The CDR3 is 16 amino acids. V trimming: 0 bases; J trimming: 1 base; junction bases outside the gene matches: 5. Germline CDR1 reads DFQATT; CDR2 reads SNEGSKA (reference sequence). The CDR3 here is CSARDGLAGGSYEQYF. The CDR3 coding sequence is TGCAGTGCTAGAGATGGGCTAGCGGGGGGATCCTACGAGCAGTACTTC.

The rearrangement links TRBV29-1 to TRBJ1-1; D is unclear. The CDR3 totals 15 residues. V lost 4 bases to trimming and J lost 1 base, with 16 bases between them. The germline CDR1 and CDR2 sequences are SQVTM and ANQGSEA. CDR3 DNA sequence: TGCAGCGTTGCCGACATCGGGTTGGGGAACACTGAAGCTTTCTTT. This encodes CSVADIGLGNTEAFF. Complete variable domain (other parts from reference TRBV29-1 and TRBJ1-1): SAVISQKPSRDICQRGTSLTIQCQVDSQVTMMFWYRQQPGQSLTLIATANQGSEATYESGFVIDKFPISRPNLTFSTLTVSNMSPEDSSIYLCSVADIGLGNTEAFFGQGTRLTVV.

The chain joins TRBV13 to TRBJ2-7, with 10 bases matching TRBD1. Germline assignment: CDR1 PRHDT and CDR2 FYEKMQ (reference sequence). Trimming cost V 4 bases and J 1 base; bases outside gene matches: 7. The CDR3 has 16 residues. For the CDR3, the DNA is TGTGCCAGCAGCTGGGAACGGGACAGGGGTTCCTACGAGCAGTACTTC. Residues: CASSWERDRGSYEQYF.

At least ten counts were recorded for this clonotype. This rearrangement joins TRBV24-1 to TRBJ1-2, with 9 bases that match TRBD1. The CDR3 extends over 15 amino acids. V lost 2 bases to trimming and J lost 9 bases; unmatched junction nucleotides: 9. From germline, CDR1 is KGHDR and CDR2 SFDVKD. This CDR3 is CATSDSGDRAIRYTF. In nucleotides, the CDR3 is TGTGCCACCAGTGATTCCGGGGACAGGGCAATTCGCTACACCTTC.

This clonotype showed up many times. V and J are TRBV4-2 and TRBJ1-2, with D perhaps TRBD1 (5 bases). The germline V gene has CDR1 LGHNA and CDR2 YNFKEQ. V lost 0 bases, J lost 3 bases, and 14 bases lay in between. The length of the CDR3 is 16 residues. CDR3 amino acids: CASSQEPGTTDYGYTF. In DNA, the CDR3 is TGTGCCAGCAGCCAAGAACCCGGGACTACGGACTATGGCTACACCTTC.

A word on this clonotype: The conserved phenylalanine or tryptophan is not found at the CDR3 terminus, so this likely reflects a read error. No DNA is shown, since the ends of the CDR3 on it are uncertain; the CDR3 is the one TCRdb lists. This CDR3 reads CASSLGDREVLRAV. V gene TRBV7-2 combines with J gene TRBJ1-4; the D call in the table, TRBD1, was not verified against the DNA. Germline assignment: CDR1 SGHTA and CDR2 FQGNSA. The CDR3 has 14 amino acids, counting both end residues.

This clonotype has a single count. The J gene is TRBJ2-7, the V gene TRBV20-1; 7 bases are a match to TRBD2. After removal of 5 bases from V and 6 bases from J, the junction contained 10 bases not matched to a gene. Germline lookup yields CDR1 DFQATT and CDR2 SNEGSKA (reference sequence). The CDR3 has 13 residues. The CDR3 is CSAASSGWGEQYF. In nucleotides, the CDR3 is TGCAGTGCTGCGTCTAGCGGTTGGGGCGAGCAGTACTTC.

The chain joins TRBV4-3 to TRBJ2-5; 8 bases map to TRBD1. With V trimmed by 2 bases and J by 1 base, 3 bases remained unmatched. There are 15 residues in the CDR3. Germline lookup yields CDR1 LGHNA and CDR2 YSLEER. CDR3 DNA: TGCGCCAGCAGCCAATCCGACAGGGGCCAAGAGACCCAGTACTTC. Its translation is CASSQSDRGQETQYF.

The chain employs TRBV5-1 and TRBJ2-1, with TRBD1 identical over 10 bases. The CDR3 length is 15 residues. Trimming removed 4 bases from V and 7 bases from J; junction bases left unmatched: 8. Germline CDR1 reads SGHRS; CDR2 reads YFSETQ. The CDR3 nucleotides are TGCGCCAGCAGCGTAGGACAGGGGGGAATGAATGAGCAGTTCTTC. This translates into CASSVGQGGMNEQFF. Filled out from reference TRBV5-1 and TRBJ2-1, the complete variable domain reads KAGVTQTPRYLIKTRGQQVTLSCSPISGHRSVSWYQQTPGQGLQFLFEYFSETQRNKGNFPGRFSGRQFSNSRSEMNVSTLELGDSALYLCASSVGQGGMNEQFFGPGTRLTVL.

This rearrangement joins TRBV29-1 to TRBJ1-1; D remains ambiguous. CDR3 length: 13 amino acids. The V gene lost 7 bases and the J gene lost 4 bases, with 16 bases spanning the gap. CDR1 is SQVTM and CDR2 is ANQGSEA in the germline V gene. CDR3 DNA sequence: TGCAGCGCTGCGGCGGGGTTGGTCACTGAAGCTTTCTTT. It encodes CSAAAGLVTEAFF.